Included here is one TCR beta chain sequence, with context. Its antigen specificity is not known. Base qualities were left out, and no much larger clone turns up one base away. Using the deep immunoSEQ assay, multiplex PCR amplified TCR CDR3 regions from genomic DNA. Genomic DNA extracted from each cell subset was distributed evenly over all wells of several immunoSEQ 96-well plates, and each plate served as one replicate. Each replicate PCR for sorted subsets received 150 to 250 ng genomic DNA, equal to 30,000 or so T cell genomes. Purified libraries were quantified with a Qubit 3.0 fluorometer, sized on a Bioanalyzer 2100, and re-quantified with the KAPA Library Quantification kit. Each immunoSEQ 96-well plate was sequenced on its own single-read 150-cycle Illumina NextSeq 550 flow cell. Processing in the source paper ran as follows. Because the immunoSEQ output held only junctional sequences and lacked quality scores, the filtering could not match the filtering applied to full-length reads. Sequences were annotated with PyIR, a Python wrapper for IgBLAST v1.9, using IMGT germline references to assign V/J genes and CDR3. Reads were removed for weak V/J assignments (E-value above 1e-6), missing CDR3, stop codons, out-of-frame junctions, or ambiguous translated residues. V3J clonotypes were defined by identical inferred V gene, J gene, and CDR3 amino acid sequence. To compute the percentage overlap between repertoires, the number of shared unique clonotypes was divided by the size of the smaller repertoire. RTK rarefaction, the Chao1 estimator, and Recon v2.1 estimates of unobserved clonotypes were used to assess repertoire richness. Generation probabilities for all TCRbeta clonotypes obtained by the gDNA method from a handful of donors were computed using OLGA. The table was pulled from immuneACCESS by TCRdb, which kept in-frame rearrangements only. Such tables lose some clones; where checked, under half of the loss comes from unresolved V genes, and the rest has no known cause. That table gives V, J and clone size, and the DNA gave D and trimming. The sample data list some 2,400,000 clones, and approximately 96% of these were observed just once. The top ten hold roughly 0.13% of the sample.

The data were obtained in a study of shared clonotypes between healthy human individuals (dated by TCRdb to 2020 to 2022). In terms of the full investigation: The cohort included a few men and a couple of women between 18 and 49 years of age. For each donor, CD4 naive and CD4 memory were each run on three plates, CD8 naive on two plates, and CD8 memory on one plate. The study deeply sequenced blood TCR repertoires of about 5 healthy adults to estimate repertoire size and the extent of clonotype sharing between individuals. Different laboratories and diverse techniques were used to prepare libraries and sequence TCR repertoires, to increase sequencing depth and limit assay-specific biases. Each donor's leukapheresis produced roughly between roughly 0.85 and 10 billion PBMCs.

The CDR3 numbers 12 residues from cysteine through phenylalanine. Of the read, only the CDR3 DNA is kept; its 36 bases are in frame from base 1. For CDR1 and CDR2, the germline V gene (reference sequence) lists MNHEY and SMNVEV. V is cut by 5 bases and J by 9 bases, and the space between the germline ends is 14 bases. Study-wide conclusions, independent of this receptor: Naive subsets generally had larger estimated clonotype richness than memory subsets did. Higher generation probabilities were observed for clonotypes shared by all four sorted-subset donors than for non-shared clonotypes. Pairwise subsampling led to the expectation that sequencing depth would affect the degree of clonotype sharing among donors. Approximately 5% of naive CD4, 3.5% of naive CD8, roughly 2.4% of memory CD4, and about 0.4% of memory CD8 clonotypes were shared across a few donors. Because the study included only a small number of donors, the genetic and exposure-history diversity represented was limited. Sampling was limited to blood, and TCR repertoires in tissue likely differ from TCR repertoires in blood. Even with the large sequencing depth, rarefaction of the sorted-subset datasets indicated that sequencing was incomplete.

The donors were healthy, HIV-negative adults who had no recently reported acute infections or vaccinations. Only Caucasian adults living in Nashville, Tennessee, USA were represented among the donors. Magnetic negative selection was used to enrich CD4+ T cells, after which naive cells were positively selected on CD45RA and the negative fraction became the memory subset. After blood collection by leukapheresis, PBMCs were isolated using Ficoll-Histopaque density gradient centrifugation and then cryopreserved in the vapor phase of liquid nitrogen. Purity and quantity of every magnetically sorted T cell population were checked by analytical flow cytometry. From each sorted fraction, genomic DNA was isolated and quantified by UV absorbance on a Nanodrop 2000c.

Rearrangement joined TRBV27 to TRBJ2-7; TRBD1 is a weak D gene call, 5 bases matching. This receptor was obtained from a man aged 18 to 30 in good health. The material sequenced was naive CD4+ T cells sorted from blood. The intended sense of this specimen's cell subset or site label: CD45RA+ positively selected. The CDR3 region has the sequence CASSTSLGVQYF. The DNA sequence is TGTGCCAGCAGTACTTCCCTAGGGGTGCAGTACTTC.